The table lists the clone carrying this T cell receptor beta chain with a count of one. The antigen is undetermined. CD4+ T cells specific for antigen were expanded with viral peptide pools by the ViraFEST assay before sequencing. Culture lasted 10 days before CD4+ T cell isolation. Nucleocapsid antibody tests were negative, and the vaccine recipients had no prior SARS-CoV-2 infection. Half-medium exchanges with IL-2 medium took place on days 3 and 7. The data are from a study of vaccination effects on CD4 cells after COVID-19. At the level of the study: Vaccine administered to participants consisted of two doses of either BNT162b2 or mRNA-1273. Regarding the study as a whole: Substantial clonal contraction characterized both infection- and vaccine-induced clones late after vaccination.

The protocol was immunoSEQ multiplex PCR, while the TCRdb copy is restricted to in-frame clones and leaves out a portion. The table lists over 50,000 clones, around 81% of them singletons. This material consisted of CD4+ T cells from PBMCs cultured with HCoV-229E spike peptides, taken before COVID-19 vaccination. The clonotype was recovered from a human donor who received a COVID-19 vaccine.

Written as DNA, the CDR3 is TGTGCCAGCAGTTTTTGGCACCTAGGGACCGGGGAGCTGTTTTTT. Translated, it gives CASSFWHLGTGELFF. V gene TRBV27 combines with J gene TRBJ2-2; D is unresolved. Germline assignment: CDR1 MNHEY and CDR2 SMNVEV (reference sequence). The CDR3 has 15 amino acids. V lost 3 bases, J lost 5 bases, and 13 bases lay in between.